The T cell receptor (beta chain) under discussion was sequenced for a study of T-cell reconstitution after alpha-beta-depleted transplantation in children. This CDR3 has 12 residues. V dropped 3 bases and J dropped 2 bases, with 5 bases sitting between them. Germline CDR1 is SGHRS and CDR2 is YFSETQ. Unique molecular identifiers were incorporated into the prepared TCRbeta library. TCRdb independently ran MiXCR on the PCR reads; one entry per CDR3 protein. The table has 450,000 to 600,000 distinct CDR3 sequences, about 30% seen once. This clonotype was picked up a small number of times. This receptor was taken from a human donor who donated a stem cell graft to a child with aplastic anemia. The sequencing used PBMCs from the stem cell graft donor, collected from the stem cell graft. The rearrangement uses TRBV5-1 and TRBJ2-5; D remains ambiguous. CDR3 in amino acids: CASSWKQETQYF. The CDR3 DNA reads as TGCGCCAGCAGCTGGAAACAAGAGACCCAGTACTTC. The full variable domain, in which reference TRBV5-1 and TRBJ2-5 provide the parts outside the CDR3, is KAGVTQTPRYLIKTRGQQVTLSCSPISGHRSVSWYQQTPGQGLQFLFEYFSETQRNKGNFPGRFSGRQFSNSRSEMNVSTLELGDSALYLCASSWKQETQYFGPGTRLLVL.